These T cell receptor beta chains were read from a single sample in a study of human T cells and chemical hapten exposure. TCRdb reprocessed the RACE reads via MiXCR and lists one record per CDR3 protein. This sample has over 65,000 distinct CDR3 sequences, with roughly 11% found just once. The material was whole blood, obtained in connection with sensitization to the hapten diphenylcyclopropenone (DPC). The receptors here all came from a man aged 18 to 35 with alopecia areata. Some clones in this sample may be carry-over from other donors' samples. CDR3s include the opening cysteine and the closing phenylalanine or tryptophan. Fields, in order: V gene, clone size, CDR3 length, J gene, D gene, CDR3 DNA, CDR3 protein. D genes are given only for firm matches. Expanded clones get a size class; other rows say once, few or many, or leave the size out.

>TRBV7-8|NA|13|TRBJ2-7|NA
TGTGCCAGCAGCCTTCGCCAGGGAGGAGAGCAGTACTTC
CASSLRQGGEQYF
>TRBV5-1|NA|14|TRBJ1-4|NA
TGCGCCAGCGCCGTCGGGCAGGGGAATGAAAAACTGTTTTTT
CASAVGQGNEKLFF
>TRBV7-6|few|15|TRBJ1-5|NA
TGTGCCAGCAGCTTAGGGGCGAAGGGCAATCAGCCCCAGCATTTT
CASSLGAKGNQPQHF
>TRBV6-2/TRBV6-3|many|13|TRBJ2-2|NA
TGTGCCAGCAGTCGTCTCTACACCGGGGAGCTGTTTTTT
CASSRLYTGELFF
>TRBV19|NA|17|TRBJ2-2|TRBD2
TGTGCCAGTAGTATTTCTCTAGCGGCGAAGAACACCGGGGAGCTGTTTTTT
CASSISLAAKNTGELFF
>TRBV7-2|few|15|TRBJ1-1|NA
TGTGCCAGCAGCTCGCAAGGACCGCGGAACACTGAAGCTTTCTTT
CASSSQGPRNTEAFF
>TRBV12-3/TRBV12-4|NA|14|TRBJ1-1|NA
TGTGCCAGCAGTTTAGGAGGCGGGGCCACTGAAGCTTTCTTT
CASSLGGGATEAFF
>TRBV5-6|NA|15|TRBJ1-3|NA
TGTGCCAGCAGCTTGCTTGGATATCGCGGAAACACCATATATTTT
CASSLLGYRGNTIYF
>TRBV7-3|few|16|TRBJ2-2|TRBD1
TGTGCCAGCAGCCACGGACAGGGATCGAACACCGGGGAGCTGTTTTTT
CASSHGQGSNTGELFF
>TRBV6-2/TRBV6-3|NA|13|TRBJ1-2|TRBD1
TGTGCCAGCGGCAGGGGGCGCCCCTATGGCTACACCTTC
CASGRGRPYGYTF
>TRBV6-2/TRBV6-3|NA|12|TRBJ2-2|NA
TGTGCCAGCAGTAGAGGGGGTCGGGAGCTGTTTTTT
CASSRGGRELFF
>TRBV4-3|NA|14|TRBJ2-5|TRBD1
TGCGCCAGCAGCCTGACAGGGGGTGAGGAGACCCAGTACTTC
CASSLTGGEETQYF
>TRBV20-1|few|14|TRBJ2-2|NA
TGCAGTGCTAGATTGCCAGGAGGGGACGGGGAGCTGTTTTTT
CSARLPGGDGELFF
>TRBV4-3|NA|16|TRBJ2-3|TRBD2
TGCGCCAGCAGCCAGGTAGCGGGGGGGCTCCCCGATACGCAGTATTTT
CASSQVAGGLPDTQYF
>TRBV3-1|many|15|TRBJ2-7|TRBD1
TGTGCCAGCAGCCCCGGGACAGGGACGATCTACGAGCAGTACTTC
CASSPGTGTIYEQYF
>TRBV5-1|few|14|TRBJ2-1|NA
TGCGCCAGCAGCTTGGCTTCAGGGGTCAGGGAGCAGTTCTTC
CASSLASGVREQFF
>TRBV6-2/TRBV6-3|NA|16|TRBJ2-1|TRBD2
TGTGCCAGCAGTTTCGAAAGACTAGCGGGGTGGAATGAGCAGTTCTTC
CASSFERLAGWNEQFF
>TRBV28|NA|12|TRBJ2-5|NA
TGTGCCAGCAGTTTAGATAGGGGCTCGCAGTACTTC
CASSLDRGSQYF
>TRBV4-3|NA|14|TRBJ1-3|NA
TGCGCCAGCAGCCAAGATCACAGCGGAAACACCATATATTTT
CASSQDHSGNTIYF
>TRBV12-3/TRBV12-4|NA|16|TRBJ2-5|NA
TGTGCCAGCAGGCAAGGCTATCTGTCGTTCCAAGAGACCCAGTACTTC
CASRQGYLSFQETQYF
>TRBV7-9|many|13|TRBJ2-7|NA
TGTGCCAGCAGCGTGACAGGCGCCTACGAGCAGTACTTC
CASSVTGAYEQYF
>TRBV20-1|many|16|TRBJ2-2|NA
TGCAGTGCTTCCCCGTCCGTCGGGGCGCGTACCGGGGAGCTGTTTTTT
CSASPSVGARTGELFF
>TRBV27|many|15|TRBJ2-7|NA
TGTGCCAGCAGCTTAAGGACAGTGGATCTCTACGAGCAGTACTTC
CASSLRTVDLYEQYF
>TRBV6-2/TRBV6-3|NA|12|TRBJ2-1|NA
TGTGCCAGCAGACAGGGAGGGGATGAGCAGTTCTTC
CASRQGGDEQFF
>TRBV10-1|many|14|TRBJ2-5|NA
TGCGCCAGCAGTGAGTCCGGGGTCGAAGAGACCCAGTACTTC
CASSESGVEETQYF
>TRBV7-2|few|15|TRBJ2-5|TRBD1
TGTGCCAGCAGCCGGGGACAGGGGGCGCGGGAGACCCAGTACTTC
CASSRGQGARETQYF
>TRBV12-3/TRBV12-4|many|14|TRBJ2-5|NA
TGTGCCAGCAGTTCCATAGCGGAACAAGAGACCCAGTACTTC
CASSSIAEQETQYF
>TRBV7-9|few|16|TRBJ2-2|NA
TGTGCCAGCAGCTCTCGACAGGTTATGAACACCGGGGAGCTGTTTTTT
CASSSRQVMNTGELFF
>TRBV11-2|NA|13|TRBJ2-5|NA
TGTGCCAGCAGCACACTAACGGAAGAGACCCAGTACTTC
CASSTLTEETQYF
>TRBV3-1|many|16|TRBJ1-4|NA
TGTGCCAGCAGCCCAACCAGACAGACTTCTAATGAAAAACTGTTTTTT
CASSPTRQTSNEKLFF
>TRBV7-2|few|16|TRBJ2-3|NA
TGTGCCAGCAGCTTCTCCGGGACACGGGGCACAGATACGCAGTATTTT
CASSFSGTRGTDTQYF
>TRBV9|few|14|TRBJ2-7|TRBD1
TGTGCCAGCAGTCACAGAGGGGACAGCTACGAGCAGTACTTC
CASSHRGDSYEQYF
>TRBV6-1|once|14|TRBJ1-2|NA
TGTGCCAGCAGTGAGAGACAAGGCAACTATGGCTACACCTTC
CASSERQGNYGYTF
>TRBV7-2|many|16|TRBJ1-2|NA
TGTGCCAGCAGCTTGGCCCGGGGAGGGCCGATTTATGGCTACACCTTC
CASSLARGGPIYGYTF
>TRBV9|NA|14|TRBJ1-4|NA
TGTGCCAGCAGCCCTGACTGGGGGCGTGAAAAACTGTTTTTT
CASSPDWGREKLFF
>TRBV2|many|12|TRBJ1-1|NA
TGTGCCAGCAGCGACAGACCGTTGGGAGCTTTCTTT
CASSDRPLGAFF
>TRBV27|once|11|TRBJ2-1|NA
TGTGCCAGCAGAGGTACCAATGAGCAGTTCTTC
CASRGTNEQFF
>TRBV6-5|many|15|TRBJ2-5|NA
TGTGCCAGCAGTTATTTGGGTCAGAGCCAAGAGACCCAGTACTTC
CASSYLGQSQETQYF
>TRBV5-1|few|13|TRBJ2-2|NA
TGCGCCAGCAGCTTGAGCAGGACCGGGGAGCTGTTTTTT
CASSLSRTGELFF
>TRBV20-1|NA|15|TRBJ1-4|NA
TGCAGTGCTAGAGCCCACGGTACAACTGATGAAAAACTGTTTTTT
CSARAHGTTDEKLFF
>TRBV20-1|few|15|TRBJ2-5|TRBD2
TGCAGTGCTCGGGGACTAGCGGGGGCCCAAGAGACCCAGTACTTC
CSARGLAGAQETQYF
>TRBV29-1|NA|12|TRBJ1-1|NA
TGCAGCGTTGAACCAGGGAACACTGAAGCTTTCTTT
CSVEPGNTEAFF
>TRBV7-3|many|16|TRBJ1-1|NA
TGTGCCAGCAGCTTAACTCGACAGAGGACGAACACTGAAGCTTTCTTT
CASSLTRQRTNTEAFF
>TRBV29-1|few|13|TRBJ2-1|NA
TGCAGCGTTGAAGAAAACAGGGCGGGTGAGCAGTTCTTC
CSVEENRAGEQFF
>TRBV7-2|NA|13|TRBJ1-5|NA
TGTGCCAGCAGCTTCCGGGGGGATCAGCCCCAGCATTTT
CASSFRGDQPQHF
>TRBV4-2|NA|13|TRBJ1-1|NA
TGTGCCAGCAGCCAAGATGGGAGGGAAACAACTTTCTTT
CASSQDGRETTFF
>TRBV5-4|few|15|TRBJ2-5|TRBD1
TGTGCCAGCAGCTTGGGATCAGGGGGCGGAGAGACCCAGTACTTC
CASSLGSGGGETQYF
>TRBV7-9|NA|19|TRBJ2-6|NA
TGTGCCAGCAGCTTATTAGTAGTATATGCGGTCTCTGGGGCCAACGTCCTGACTTTC
CASSLLVVYAVSGANVLTF
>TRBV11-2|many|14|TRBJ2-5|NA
TGTGCCAGCAGCTTAGTGGCAGGGATGACTACCCAGTACTTC
CASSLVAGMTTQYF
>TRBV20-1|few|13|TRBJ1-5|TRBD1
TGCAGTGCTAGAACAGGGGGCTATCAGCCCCAGCATTTT
CSARTGGYQPQHF
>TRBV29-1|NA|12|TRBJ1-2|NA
TGCAGCGTTGAGCACAGTAACTATGGCTACACCTTC
CSVEHSNYGYTF
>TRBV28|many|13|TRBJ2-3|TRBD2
TGTGCCAGTGGACTAGCCGGGACAGATACGCAGTATTTT
CASGLAGTDTQYF
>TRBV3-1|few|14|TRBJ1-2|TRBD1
TGTGCCAGCAGCAACGGACAGGGTGTCTATGGCTACACCTTC
CASSNGQGVYGYTF
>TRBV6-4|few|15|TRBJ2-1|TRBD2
TGTGCCAGCTCTCCCGGGGGGGGCTTCTACAATGAGCAGTTCTTC
CASSPGGGFYNEQFF
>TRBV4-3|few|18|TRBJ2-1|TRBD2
TGCGCCAGCAGCCAAGGACTAGCGGGGGCCTCCTCCTACAATGAGCAGTTCTTC
CASSQGLAGASSYNEQFF
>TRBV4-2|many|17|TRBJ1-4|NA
TGTGCCAGCAGCCAAGTGGCTCGGGGGAATGGAGGAGAAAAACTGTTTTTT
CASSQVARGNGGEKLFF
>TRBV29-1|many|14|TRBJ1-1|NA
TGCAGCGTTGAAGTCCGCCAGGTGAACACTGAAGCTTTCTTT
CSVEVRQVNTEAFF
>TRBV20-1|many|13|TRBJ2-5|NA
TGCAGTGCTACGCCTAATGTTCAAGAGACCCAGTACTTC
CSATPNVQETQYF
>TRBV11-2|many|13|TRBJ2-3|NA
TGTGCCAGCAGGTCGGTGAAAACAGATACGCAGTATTTT
CASRSVKTDTQYF